This T cell receptor beta chain was documented in a study of blood T cell repertoires in COVID-19. Across the study: Sites across the United States, Italy and Spain contributed samples from acute and convalescent COVID-19. T cells, B-cell-depleted T cells, or PBMCs provided the cDNA or gDNA that served as material.

This clone appeared once. Per the study methods: The authors estimated nucleated cell counts from reference gene primer amplification. Repertoires were generated with immunoSEQ multiplex PCR, while TCRdb's copy carries only in-frame clones and drops some. V and J calls and clone size follow that table, whereas D and trimming were derived from the DNA. The data show about 140,000 clones, with more than 65% seen just once and roughly 10% held by the top ten. The receptor was isolated from a man between 60 and 70 years old with active or convalescent COVID-19. The specimen was peripheral blood.

CDR3 loop: CASSDLPGGFTDTQYF. The CDR3 DNA sequence: TGCGCCAGCAGTGACCTTCCGGGGGGATTCACAGATACGCAGTATTTT. The chain couples TRBV10-1 to TRBJ2-3; 7 bases match TRBD2. With V trimmed by 3 bases and J by 2 bases, 8 bases remained unmatched. CDR1 WNHNN and CDR2 SYGVQD come from the germline V gene (reference sequence). The CDR3 is 16 residues long.